This TCR beta chain emerged from a study of cytomegalovirus exposure and HLA in healthy donors. Study observations and caveats: Per a later analysis, HLA-associated TCR beta chains showed more clonal expansion than other, equally common TCR beta chains. Segments of the TCR beta V type were, in most cases, productive about 90% or about 30% of the time in an earlier analysis. Most of the CMV-associated TCR beta chains (in a later analysis) appeared to be HLA-restricted.

This clone is a singleton in its sample. Its antigen is unknown. Trimming removed 1 base at V and 11 bases at J, with 20 bases between. This CDR3 has 15 amino acids. Looked up from germline, CDR1 is SNHLY and CDR2 is FYNNEI. PCR used 60 Vbeta primers and 13 Jbeta primers. Produced via immunoSEQ multiplex PCR; TCRdb's table is partial and in-frame only. Of 80,000 to 100,000 clones in the sample, roughly 76% were seen once. The sequenced sample consisted of PBMCs. This rearrangement joins TRBV2 to TRBJ1-1, with D uncertain. This sequence originates from a man in his fifties or sixties in good health and CMV-seronegative. For the CDR3, the DNA is TGTGCCAGCAGTGAAGTCGAGGGAGGAGGAGTGGGGGCTTTCTTT. This translates into CASSEVEGGGVGAFF.